This entry lists 24 T cell receptor beta chains sequenced from one sample in a study of a mutant IDH1 vaccine in newly diagnosed glioma. Described time point: week 47, end of study. What each vaccine dose contained was 300 ug of mutant IDH1 20-mer peptide, accompanied by topical imiquimod. The antigens these receptors bind are not known. The data were produced by immunoSEQ multiplex PCR, yet TCRdb's version contains in-frame clones alone and is incomplete. The sample carries around 84,000 clones, about 81% recorded once. Sequenced material: PBMCs, taken from a glioma patient whose treatment included an IDH1 peptide vaccine. All receptors derive from a man in his forties with glioma.

As concerns this clone: Distinct nucleotide sequences in the sample also encode this CDR3. This chain connects TRBV6-1 to TRBJ1-1; D not certain. Germline CDR1 MNHNS, CDR2 SASEGT. The V end lost 6 bases, the J end lost 3 bases, and 17 bases lay between the germline ends. There are 15 residues in the CDR3. CDR3 sequence (DNA): TGTGCCAGCAGGCCGGGCCCAGCGTTAGACACTGAAGCTTTCTTT. Residues: CASRPGPALDTEAFF.

The sample holds one count of this clone. The chain employs TRBV2 and TRBJ2-2; D gene ambiguous. The germline gives CDR1 SNHLY, CDR2 FYNNEI. The CDR3 spans 14 residues. V was pared by 6 bases and J by 0 bases, with 8 bases between. CDR3 sequence reads: CASRRHPNTGELFF. The DNA for the CDR3 is TGTGCCAGCAGGCGACACCCGAACACCGGGGAGCTGTTTTTT. Looking up the rest from reference TRBV2 and TRBJ2-2 gives the full variable domain: EPEVTQTPSHQVTQMGQEVILRCVPISNHLYFYWYRQILGQKVEFLVSFYNNEISEKSEIFDDQFSVERPDGSNFTLKIRSTKLEDSAMYFCASRRHPNTGELFFGEGSRLTVL.

The V and J genes are TRBV28 and TRBJ2-4; 7 bases agree with TRBD1. This CDR3 has 16 amino acids. With 4 bases clipped from V and 0 bases from J, the junction kept 6 bases outside the gene matches. The germline gives CDR1 MDHEN, CDR2 SYDVKM. The CDR3 DNA sequence: TGTGCCAGCAGTTCCTGGACAGGCCTAGCCAAAAACATTCAGTACTTC. It specifies CASSSWTGLAKNIQYF.

V is TRBV6-5 and J is TRBJ2-7, with TRBD1 matching over 7 bases. Germline V gene sequence: CDR1 MNHEY, CDR2 SVGAGI. This CDR3 contains 14 residues. V was clipped by 2 bases and J by 4 bases; unmatched bases: 5. The CDR3 coding sequence is TGTGCCAGCAGTTACAGGGGGCTTAGGTACGAGCAGTACTTC. Its protein product is CASSYRGLRYEQYF.

V is TRBV7-9 and J is TRBJ2-3; D gene uncertain. The germline V and J ends were trimmed by 5 bases and 14 bases, with 8 bases remaining between them. The CDR3 is made up of 9 amino acids. Germline assignment: CDR1 SEHNR and CDR2 FQNEAQ (reference sequence). As DNA, the CDR3 is TGTGCCAGCAGCGCCAACCGGTATTTT. Translating gives CASSANRYF.

The V gene is TRBV6-6, the J gene TRBJ1-2, with unresolved D. V was trimmed by 2 bases and J by 8 bases, leaving 9 bases between them. Germline CDR1 is MNHNY and CDR2 is SVGAGI (reference sequence). The CDR3 has 12 residues. CDR3 amino acids: CASSYPSDGYTF. CDR3 bases: TGTGCCAGCAGTTACCCTTCCGACGGCTACACCTTC.

CDR3 amino acids: CASSLVILRGAATAEAFF. The CDR3 DNA sequence: TGTGCCAGCAGCTTGGTGATATTGAGGGGGGCTGCGACGGCTGAAGCTTTCTTT. This chain links TRBV5-5 with TRBJ1-1; D perhaps matches TRBD1 (6 bases). This CDR3 has 18 amino acids. The germline gives CDR1 SGHKS, CDR2 YYEKEE (reference sequence). V was shortened by 0 bases and J by 6 bases, with 24 bases between the two germline ends.

This rearrangement joins TRBV5-6 to TRBJ1-1, with 7 positions matching TRBD1. Germline CDR1 SGHDT, CDR2 YYEEEE. The CDR3 has 17 residues. The J segment lost 0 bases and the V segment lost 5 bases, leaving 13 bases of the junction unmatched. The CDR3 here is CASRATGQPSLNTEAFF. CDR3 nucleotide sequence: TGTGCCAGCAGGGCTACGGGACAGCCTTCTCTGAACACTGAAGCTTTCTTT.

This clone occurred once. V gene TRBV7-8 combines with J gene TRBJ2-5; 10 positions match TRBD1. The better agreement between TRBJ2-7 and the DNA end casts doubt on the J call. The CDR3 has 15 amino acids. Germline values: CDR1 SGHVS, CDR2 FQNEAQ. The CDR3: CASSTAGQGLFEQYF. CDR3 DNA sequence: TGTGCCAGCAGCACCGCGGGACAGGGGCTATTCGAGCAGTACTTC.

V usage is TRBV7-2 and J usage is TRBJ2-5, with D tentatively TRBD1 (6 bases). The V gene's germline CDR1 is SGHTA and CDR2 FQGNSA. This CDR3 region has 14 residues. The V and J ends lost 7 bases and 5 bases respectively, with 17 bases between them. As DNA, the CDR3 is TGTGCCAGCATGGGGTTCAGGGGCGGGGAGACCCAGTACTTC. Translated, it gives CASMGFRGGETQYF.

This clone was seen only once. This chain uses TRBV9 with TRBJ2-1, with D possibly being TRBD1 or TRBD2 (5 bases each). Germline V gives CDR1 SGDLS, CDR2 YYNGEE. Trimming shortened V by 0 bases and J by 6 bases, and 16 bases separated the two germline ends. The CDR3 spans 16 residues. The CDR3 region is CASSVDLRGWGNEQFF. Written as DNA, the CDR3 is TGTGCCAGCAGCGTAGATCTGAGGGGATGGGGCAATGAGCAGTTCTTC.

This sequence joins TRBV4-3 and TRBJ2-1; D tentatively fits TRBD1 or TRBD2 (5 bases each). Trimming removed 0 bases from V and 0 bases from J, with 12 bases in between. This CDR3 has 17 residues. CDR1 is LGHNA and CDR2 is YSLEER in the germline V gene. CDR3 sequence reads: CASSQDPRGHSYNEQFF. CDR3 in DNA: TGCGCCAGCAGCCAAGATCCACGGGGCCACTCCTACAATGAGCAGTTCTTC.

V is TRBV5-5 and J is TRBJ1-3; the D is unclear. The CDR3 is made up of 13 amino acids. V dropped 0 bases and J dropped 4 bases, with 5 bases sitting between them. Germline CDR1 is SGHKS and CDR2 is YYEKEE (reference sequence). Written as DNA, the CDR3 is TGTGCCAGCAGCTTGGGACCCGGAAACACCATATATTTT. Translation: CASSLGPGNTIYF. The whole variable domain, remainder taken from reference TRBV5-5 and TRBJ1-3, is DAGVTQSPTHLIKTRGQQVTLRCSPISGHKSVSWYQQVLGQGPQFIFQYYEKEERGRGNFPDRFSARQFPNYSSELNVNALLLGDSALYLCASSLGPGNTIYFGEGSWLTVV.

This chain connects TRBV27 to TRBJ1-5; D is perhaps TRBD1 (6 bases). This CDR3 region has 16 residues. The V gene's germline CDR1 is MNHEY and CDR2 SMNVEV (reference sequence). Trimming took off 5 bases at V and 4 bases at J, with 18 bases between the two ends. CDR3 region: CASSPQGSSLNQPQHF. The CDR3 DNA is TGTGCCAGCAGTCCACAGGGTTCATCCCTTAATCAGCCCCAGCATTTT.

The chain combines TRBV27 with TRBJ1-5, with TRBD1 matching over 8 bases. The CDR3 consists of 12 residues. Germline loops: CDR1 MNHEY, CDR2 SMNVEV (reference sequence). The junction had 8 bases not matched to a gene; V was cut back by 10 bases and J by 9 bases. In nucleotides, the CDR3 is TGTGCCAACCCGGACAGGGCCCGGCCCCAGCATTTT. It codes for CANPDRARPQHF.

The chain is built from TRBV2 and TRBJ1-1; no reliable D call. Germline V CDR1 and CDR2: SNHLY, FYNNEI. The CDR3 is 13 amino acids. With 7 bases removed from V and 7 bases from J, the gap between germline ends came to 16 bases. Written as DNA, the CDR3 is TGTGCCAGCATTCTCGACAACGGACTTGAAGCTTTCTTT. It yields the protein CASILDNGLEAFF.

The chain carries TRBV5-4 and TRBJ2-3; 7 bases fit TRBD2. Germline CDR1 and CDR2: SGHNT and YYREEE (reference sequence). J was trimmed by 4 bases and V by 4 bases; bases with no gene match: 12. This CDR3 is 16 amino acids long. CDR3 DNA: TGTGCCAGCAGCGGTCCTGGAACTAGCGACCCAGATACGCAGTATTTT. Translating gives CASSGPGTSDPDTQYF.

The gene calls are TRBV14 and TRBJ1-1; 7 nucleotides match TRBD1. The germline gives CDR1 SGHDN, CDR2 FVKESK. The length of the CDR3 is 13 residues. The trim removed 0 bases at V and 5 bases at J, leaving 0 bases unmatched. The CDR3 sequence: CASSQDRGTEAFF. In DNA form, the CDR3 reads TGTGCCAGCAGCCAAGACAGGGGGACTGAAGCTTTCTTT.

This clone is a singleton in its sample. The chain combines TRBV11-1 with TRBJ2-2; 7 bases map to TRBD2. Germline V gives CDR1 SGHAT, CDR2 FQDESV (reference sequence). The ends lost 5 bases at V and 6 bases at J; junction bases unmatched: 9. The CDR3 totals 15 residues. The chain's CDR3 is CASSRGDSGAGELFF. CDR3 DNA: TGTGCCAGCAGCCGGGGGGATAGTGGTGCCGGGGAGCTGTTTTTT.

This clone came up once. The genes are TRBV7-2 and TRBJ2-7; D gene uncertain. The CDR3 loop spans 16 amino acids. Germline V lookup: CDR1 SGHTA, CDR2 FQGNSA. V was shortened by 2 bases and J by 0 bases, with 14 bases between the two germline ends. CDR3 coding DNA: TGTGCCAGCAGCTTATCCGGTGGGCTACACTCCTACGAGCAGTACTTC. It encodes CASSLSGGLHSYEQYF.

This clone was recorded once. The V call is TRBV14, the J call TRBJ2-7, with D unresolved. Germline V gene sequence: CDR1 SGHDN, CDR2 FVKESK. Trimming took 0 bases from V and 1 from J, leaving 7 bases between them. The CDR3 is 14 residues long. This CDR3 is CASSQDDLSYEQYF. Here the CDR3 DNA reads TGTGCCAGCAGCCAAGATGACTTATCCTACGAGCAGTACTTC.

The V and J genes are TRBV10-3 and TRBJ1-6, with no clear D. Trimming cost V 1 base and J 7 bases, with 8 bases left between them. CDR1 is ENHRY and CDR2 is SYGVKD in the germline V gene. The CDR3 contains 14 residues. DNA of the CDR3: TGTGCCATCAGTGAGTTAGGGAAGAATTCACCCCTCCACTTT. It yields the protein CAISELGKNSPLHF.

The chain carries TRBV15 and TRBJ2-3; D ambiguous. Germline V gene lookup returns CDR1 LNHNV and CDR2 YYDKDF (reference sequence). Trimming removed 0 bases from V and 1 base from J, with 8 bases in between. The length of the CDR3 is 15 residues. CDR3 sequence: CATSREASGTDTQYF. The CDR3 DNA follows: TGTGCCACCAGCAGAGAGGCCAGCGGCACAGATACGCAGTATTTT.

The chain joins TRBV7-2 to TRBJ1-1; D not resolved. This CDR3 is built from 13 residues. Between the trimmed V and J ends, which lost 1 base and 8 bases, there was a span of 11 bases. CDR1 is SGHTA, CDR2 FQGNSA, per germline. The CDR3 sequence is CASSLVSGGEAFF. Written as DNA, the CDR3 is TGTGCCAGCAGCTTAGTGTCGGGAGGAGAAGCTTTCTTT.